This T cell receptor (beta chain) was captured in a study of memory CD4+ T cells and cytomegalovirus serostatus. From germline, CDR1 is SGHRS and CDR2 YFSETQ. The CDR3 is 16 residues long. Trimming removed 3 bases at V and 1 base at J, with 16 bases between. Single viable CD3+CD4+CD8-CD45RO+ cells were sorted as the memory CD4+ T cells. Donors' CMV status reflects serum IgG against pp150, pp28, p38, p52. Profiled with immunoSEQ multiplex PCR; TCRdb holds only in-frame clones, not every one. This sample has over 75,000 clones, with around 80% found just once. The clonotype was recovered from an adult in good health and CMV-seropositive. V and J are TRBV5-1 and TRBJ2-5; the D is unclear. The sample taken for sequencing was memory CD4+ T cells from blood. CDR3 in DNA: TGCGCCAGCAGCTCCTCACTGGGTGGATCCCAAGAGACCCAGTACTTC. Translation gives CASSSSLGGSQETQYF. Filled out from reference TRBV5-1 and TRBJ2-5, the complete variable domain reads KAGVTQTPRYLIKTRGQQVTLSCSPISGHRSVSWYQQTPGQGLQFLFEYFSETQRNKGNFPGRFSGRQFSNSRSEMNVSTLELGDSALYLCASSSSLGGSQETQYFGPGTRLLVL.